This entry is about one TCR beta chain. V was trimmed by 4 bases and J by 4 bases, leaving 14 bases between them. The CDR3 runs 14 residues. Germline values: CDR1 MNHEY, CDR2 SMNVEV (reference sequence). These data belong to a study of blood T cell repertoires in COVID-19. TCRdb keeps only in-frame clones here, not all; method: immunoSEQ multiplex PCR. The repertoire holds approximately 25,000 clones, 55% to 85% seen once, with 43% in the top ten. The sequence came from a woman of 80 years or more with acute or convalescent COVID-19. Sequencing used peripheral blood. This chain connects TRBV27 to TRBJ2-7; possible D gene TRBD2, 5 bases. The CDR3 loop reads CASSSATRGYEQYF. The CDR3 DNA reads as TGTGCCAGCAGTTCTGCCACCCGAGGGTACGAGCAGTACTTC.